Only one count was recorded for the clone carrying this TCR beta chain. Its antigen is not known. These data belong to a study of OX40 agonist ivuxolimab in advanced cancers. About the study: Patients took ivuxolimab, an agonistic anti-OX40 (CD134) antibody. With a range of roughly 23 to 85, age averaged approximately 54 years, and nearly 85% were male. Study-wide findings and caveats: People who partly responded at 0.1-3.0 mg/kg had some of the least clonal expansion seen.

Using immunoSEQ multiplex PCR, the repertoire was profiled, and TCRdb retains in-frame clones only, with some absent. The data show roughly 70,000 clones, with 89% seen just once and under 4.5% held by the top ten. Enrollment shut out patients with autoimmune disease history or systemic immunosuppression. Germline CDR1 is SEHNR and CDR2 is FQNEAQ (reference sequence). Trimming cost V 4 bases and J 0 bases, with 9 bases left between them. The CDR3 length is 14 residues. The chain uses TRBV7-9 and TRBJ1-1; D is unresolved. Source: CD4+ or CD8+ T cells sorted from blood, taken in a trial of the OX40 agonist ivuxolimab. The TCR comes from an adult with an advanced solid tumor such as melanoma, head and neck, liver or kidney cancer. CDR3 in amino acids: CASSSQNLNTEAFF. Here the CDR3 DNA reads TGTGCCAGCAGCTCCCAGAATCTGAACACTGAAGCTTTCTTT.